Listed below are T cell receptor beta chains from one sample, sequenced in a study of cytomegalovirus exposure and HLA in healthy donors. Some clones are missing from TCRdb's copy, which holds only in-frame ones; the method was immunoSEQ multiplex PCR. Of 100,000 or so clones in the sample, 70% were seen once. The sequenced sample consisted of PBMCs. The receptors shown here come from a man aged 50-60 years in good health and CMV-seronegative. The CDR3 runs from the conserved cysteine through the conserved F or W. The D gene is left open where the match is weak. The size entry is marked missing in some rows and otherwise reads once, few, many or a size class.

d_call	clone_size	v_call	j_call	cdr3_nt	cdr3_aa
TRBD1	.	TRBV28	TRBJ1-2	TGTGCCAGCAGTTCCGGACAGGGGGCAATTGGCTACACCTTC	CASSSGQGAIGYTF
TRBD2	.	TRBV10-3	TRBJ2-7	TGTGCCCTTAAAGGGGGACTAGCGGGTCCTAGAAGCTCCTACGAGCAGTACTTC	CALKGGLAGPRSSYEQYF
.	.	TRBV28	TRBJ1-5	TGTGCCAGCAGTTCGGGGGGCGAGGGCAATCAGCCCCAGCATTTT	CASSSGGEGNQPQHF
.	.	TRBV28	TRBJ1-2	TGTGCCAGCAGTCGCGGTGGGGAGGGCGGGGGCGGCTACACCTTC	CASSRGGEGGGGYTF
.	.	TRBV30	TRBJ2-1	TGTGCCTGGACCAAACCTCAGTTGATTTCGGGGAATGAGCAGTTCTTC	CAWTKPQLISGNEQFF
.	.	TRBV27	TRBJ2-7	TGTGCCAGCAGTTCGGACATCCCTCCCTACGAGCAGTACTTC	CASSSDIPPYEQYF
.	few	TRBV7-9	TRBJ2-1	TGTGCCAGCAGCCCTGGGGGGGCTGAGCAGTTCTTC	CASSPGGAEQFF
.	.	TRBV28	TRBJ2-7	TGTGCCAGCAGTCCTGGACATAGTTTGGAGCAGTACTTC	CASSPGHSLEQYF
TRBD2	.	TRBV7-8	TRBJ2-3	TGTGCCCTTAGCGGGGGGCCCACAGATATGCAGTATTTT	CALSGGPTDMQYF
.	.	TRBV2	TRBJ1-4	TGTGCCAGCAGGTGGAGGCCCAATGAAAAACTGTTTTTT	CASRWRPNEKLFF
.	.	TRBV2	TRBJ1-2	TGTGCCAGCAGTCAGGGGAACTATGGCTACACCTTC	CASSQGNYGYTF
.	.	TRBV6-1	TRBJ1-1	TGTGCCAGCAGTGAAACCAGGGGTAGGACTGAAGCTTTCTTT	CASSETRGRTEAFF
TRBD1	.	TRBV28	TRBJ1-5	TGTGCCAGCAGCTCAACAGGGGCTGGCAATCAGCCCCAGCATTTT	CASSSTGAGNQPQHF
TRBD1	.	TRBV19	TRBJ2-5	TGTGCCAGTAGTATTACAGGGGGCTTCGAGACCCAGTACTTC	CASSITGGFETQYF
.	few	TRBV28	TRBJ2-1	TGTGCCAGCAGTTTGCAGGGTTCCCATCCCTCCTACAATGAGCAGTTCTTC	CASSLQGSHPSYNEQFF
TRBD1	.	TRBV10-1	TRBJ2-1	TGCGCCAGCAGTGAGTCACAGGGGCGTGAGCAGTTCTTC	CASSESQGREQFF
TRBD1	.	TRBV2	TRBJ1-1	TGTGCCAGCAACAACCCAGGGGGCAAGCACACTGAAGCTTTCTTT	CASNNPGGKHTEAFF
TRBD2	few	TRBV5-1	TRBJ2-5	TGCGCCAGCAGCACGGGGACTAGCGGGGGTGGAGAGACCCAGTACTTC	CASSTGTSGGGETQYF
.	many	TRBV4-1	TRBJ1-5	TGCGCCAGCAGCCCCCTTCCGGGAGGGGGCAATCAGCCCCAGCATTTT	CASSPLPGGGNQPQHF
TRBD1	.	TRBV18	TRBJ1-5	TGTGCCAGCTCAAGCTTAGGGGGACAGGGAGGTCAGCCCCAGCATTTT	CASSSLGGQGGQPQHF
TRBD2	.	TRBV10-3	TRBJ2-7	TGTGCCATCAGTGAGCATGTTGGGGGGGGTATCGCCTACGAGCAGTACTTC	CAISEHVGGGIAYEQYF
TRBD2	.	TRBV5-4	TRBJ2-1	TGTGCCAGCAGCTCAGGTAGCGGGAGAGCCTACAATGAGCAGTTCTTC	CASSSGSGRAYNEQFF
.	once	TRBV28	TRBJ2-1	TGTGCCAGCAGTCCACAGGGAAAGGGGACCTACAATGAGCAGTTCTTC	CASSPQGKGTYNEQFF
.	.	TRBV7-9	TRBJ2-3	TGTGCCAGCATCGGAGTACAAAGAAGCACAGATACGCAGTATTTT	CASIGVQRSTDTQYF
.	.	TRBV9	TRBJ2-7	TGTGCCAGCAGCGGCCAGGGGTGGGAGCAGTACTTC	CASSGQGWEQYF
.	.	TRBV28	TRBJ1-1	TGTGCCAGCAGTTTTTTCGGGGGGGGCACTGAAGCTTTCTTT	CASSFFGGGTEAFF
.	few	TRBV20-1	TRBJ2-1	TGCAGTGCCATCCCAGCGACTGAGCAGTTCTTC	CSAIPATEQFF
TRBD1	.	TRBV4-1	TRBJ2-7	TGCGCCAGCAGCCAGACAGGGGGGAACGAGCAGTACTTC	CASSQTGGNEQYF
TRBD1	.	TRBV4-3	TRBJ1-1	TGCGCCAGCAGCCAAGATTCTGGGACAGCACGTGAAGCTTTCTTT	CASSQDSGTAREAFF
.	.	TRBV7-2	TRBJ1-1	TGTGCCAGCAGCTTAGGTGGCAGGGGAACTGAAGCTTTCTTT	CASSLGGRGTEAFF
TRBD2	.	TRBV7-7	TRBJ2-5	TGTGCTAGCAGCCCAGGTGGAGCGGGGCTAGAGACCCAGTACTTC	CASSPGGAGLETQYF
.	few	TRBV19	TRBJ2-7	TGTGCCGCTATGATGGGGGGGCAGGGGTCGGGATACGAGCAGTACTTC	CAAMMGGQGSGYEQYF
.	.	TRBV28	TRBJ2-7	TGTGCCAGCATTTCGACGGGAACCTACGAGCAGTACTTC	CASISTGTYEQYF
TRBD1	.	TRBV29-1	TRBJ2-5	TGCAGCGGAAAGACAGGGCAAGAGACCCAGTACTTC	CSGKTGQETQYF
TRBD1	.	TRBV18	TRBJ1-6	TGTGCCAGCTCACCTACCGGGACAGGGGATTCACCCCTCCACTTT	CASSPTGTGDSPLHF
.	.	TRBV21-1	TRBJ2-3	TGTGCCAGCAGGACCCTAGCGGGAGGGCCAGATACGCAGTATTTT	CASRTLAGGPDTQYF
TRBD1	.	TRBV10-3	TRBJ1-6	TGTGCCATCAGCTCAAAGGGACAGGATAATTCACCCCTCCACTTT	CAISSKGQDNSPLHF
.	few	TRBV6-1	TRBJ1-5	TGTGCCAGCAGTGTTGGAGTGGAGGGCAATCAGCCCCAGCATTTT	CASSVGVEGNQPQHF
.	few	TRBV19	TRBJ2-5	TGTGCCAGTAGTATAGTTCGGGGAGAGACCCAGTACTTC	CASSIVRGETQYF
TRBD1	.	TRBV28	TRBJ1-2	TGTGCCATCAAAAACAGGGGAGGCTATGGCTACACCTTC	CAIKNRGGYGYTF
TRBD1	few	TRBV7-2	TRBJ1-1	TGTGCCAGCAGCACGGGGACAGATTATATGAACACTGAAGCTTTCTTT	CASSTGTDYMNTEAFF
TRBD1	.	TRBV5-4	TRBJ1-1	TGTGCCAGCAGTTCCGTTACGGACAGGGTCGGCACTGAAGCTTTCTTT	CASSSVTDRVGTEAFF
.	.	TRBV2	TRBJ2-7	TGTGCCAGCAGTGTACTTGAGGGACACGAGCAGTACTTC	CASSVLEGHEQYF
TRBD2	.	TRBV7-2	TRBJ2-7	TGTGCCAGCAGTCCCTCTAGCGGAATCTTGGAGCAGTACTTC	CASSPSSGILEQYF
TRBD1	.	TRBV7-2	TRBJ2-4	TGTGCCAGCAGCAGTTCAGGGGGCGCTTTCTACATTCAGTACTTC	CASSSSGGAFYIQYF
.	.	TRBV7-9	TRBJ1-1	TGTGCCAGCAGCTTAATGTCCATGAACACTGAAGCTTTCTTT	CASSLMSMNTEAFF
.	.	TRBV6-6	TRBJ1-2	TGTGCCACTCAGGGTGACTATGGCTACACCTTC	CATQGDYGYTF
.	.	TRBV28	TRBJ1-5	TGTGCCAGCATTCGTAATAGCCTGCGGCAGCCCCAGCATTTT	CASIRNSLRQPQHF
TRBD1	few	TRBV28	TRBJ1-5	TGTGCCAGCAGAAGGGGACAGATTAGCAATCAGCCCCAGCATTTT	CASRRGQISNQPQHF
TRBD2	.	TRBV10-3	TRBJ2-3	TGTGCCATCGGGAGGGCAGATACGCAGTATTTT	CAIGRADTQYF
TRBD2	.	TRBV7-9	TRBJ2-1	TGTGCCAGCAGCTTTCGGACTAGCGGGGGTCCCTACAATGAGCAGTTCTTC	CASSFRTSGGPYNEQFF
.	.	TRBV4-2	TRBJ2-2	TGTGCCAGCACTAGGGGGACGAACACCGGGGAGCTGTTTTTT	CASTRGTNTGELFF
.	.	TRBV7-7	TRBJ2-7	TGTGCTAGCAGCTTAGCCCCAGGGCCCTCCTACGAGCAGTACTTC	CASSLAPGPSYEQYF
TRBD2	.	TRBV5-4	TRBJ2-1	TGTGCCAGCAGCTTTGCAGGGACTAGCGGGACCTCCTACAATGAGCAGTTCTTC	CASSFAGTSGTSYNEQFF
.	.	TRBV7-6	TRBJ1-3	TGTGCCAGCAGCTTACTACTAGCGGGTTCTGGAAACACCATATATTTT	CASSLLLAGSGNTIYF
TRBD1	.	TRBV5-1	TRBJ2-4	TGCGCCAGCAGCACGGGGGACAGGTTGGAAAACATTCAGTACTTC	CASSTGDRLENIQYF
TRBD1	.	TRBV30	TRBJ2-3	TGTGCCTGGAAGGGACAGGGTCTCTATACGCAGTATTTT	CAWKGQGLYTQYF
.	.	TRBV5-6	TRBJ2-7	TGTGCCAGCAGCTTGAGGCGCAGGTTCGGTATGGACGAGCAGTACTTC	CASSLRRRFGMDEQYF
TRBD1	.	TRBV6-4	TRBJ2-2	TGTGCCAGCAGTGAGAGACCAGGGGGGAACACCGGGGAGCTGTTTTTT	CASSERPGGNTGELFF
TRBD1	.	TRBV5-1	TRBJ2-7	TGCGCCAGCAGCTTGGGGTTCGGGACAGGGAACTACGAGCAGTACTTC	CASSLGFGTGNYEQYF